This is a list of T cell receptor beta chains from one sample in a study of immune heterogeneity within non-small cell lung tumors. TCRdb itself ran the multiplex PCR reads through MiXCR, one entry per CDR3 protein. Here the sample spans about 10,000 distinct CDR3 sequences, about 30% being singletons. Sample: lung tumor tissue. The receptors were gathered from a woman aged 50 to 65 with non-small cell lung cancer. Both conserved end residues are part of each CDR3.

j_call,v_call,cdr3_aa
TRBJ2-1,TRBV27,CASSLSRGGLNEQFF
TRBJ2-5,TRBV5-1,CASSLPPGQGVVGETQYF
TRBJ1-1,TRBV6-2/TRBV6-3,CASSYRPGGWDTEAFF
TRBJ2-3,TRBV11-2,CASSLAAGIDTQYF
TRBJ1-1,TRBV6-1,CASSSFSVNTEAFF
TRBJ2-2,TRBV11-2,CASSSRWGPGTKSLGGELFF
TRBJ2-5,TRBV11-3,CASSRNQGAGETQYF
TRBJ2-1,TRBV7-9,CASLSRGGIYNEQFF
TRBJ2-7,TRBV3-1,CASSQDRSTRVYEQYF
TRBJ2-7,TRBV9,CASSVRPGNSEQYF
TRBJ1-5,TRBV12-3/TRBV12-4,CASSLQGGQPQHF
TRBJ1-1,TRBV5-1,CASGHGQGSGNTEAFF
TRBJ2-7,TRBV12-3/TRBV12-4,CASSSLPGEQYF
TRBJ1-2,TRBV30,CAWNSGGWNYGYTF
TRBJ1-1,TRBV5-1,CARRGGGDLNTEAFF
TRBJ2-3,TRBV12-3/TRBV12-4,CASRQPGTDTQYF
TRBJ2-2,TRBV11-2,CAGSLSGANTGEMFF
TRBJ1-2,TRBV27,CASSLNGQLSYGYTF
TRBJ2-5,TRBV9,CASSVEGIETQYF
TRBJ1-1,TRBV5-1,CASSLGDRVNTEAFF
TRBJ2-7,TRBV3-1,CASSHFRDRARDYSYEQYF
TRBJ2-1,TRBV19,CASSSSGKQFF
TRBJ2-5,TRBV14,CASSQNRGHETQYF
TRBJ2-6,TRBV18,CASSRPVISGANVLTF